Listed below are T cell receptor beta chains from one sample, sequenced in a study of OX40 agonist ivuxolimab in advanced cancers. Assay used: immunoSEQ multiplex PCR; TCRdb lists only in-frame clones, some missing. In the table there are some 50,000 clones, approximately 91% of which are singletons. The specimen comprised CD4+ or CD8+ T cells sorted from blood, sampled in a trial of the OX40 agonist ivuxolimab. These receptors were obtained from an adult with an advanced solid tumor such as melanoma, head and neck, liver or kidney cancer. Both conserved end residues are part of each CDR3. The D gene is left open where the match is weak. For some rows the clone size is stated as once, few or many, or as a class when expanded; others skip it.

>.|TRBJ2-3|TRBD2|TRBV4-2
TGTGCCAGCAGCCAGGGGACTAGCGGCCCCACAGATACGCAGTATTTT
CASSQGTSGPTDTQYF
>.|TRBJ2-7|.|TRBV6-6
TGTGCCAGCAGTTTCGCCTATAGCTACGAGCAGTACTTC
CASSFAYSYEQYF
>.|TRBJ2-7|TRBD1|TRBV7-9
TGTGCCAGCAGCCCGAGGGGACAGGGGCTCGATCGGGCCTACGAGCAGTACTTC
CASSPRGQGLDRAYEQYF
>.|TRBJ1-2|TRBD1|TRBV23-1
TGCGCCAGCAGGCAGGGACAGGAGGCCTATGGCTACACCTTC
CASRQGQEAYGYTF
>.|TRBJ2-1|TRBD2|TRBV13
TGTGCCAGCAGCTCCCGGGGCGGGAGCTCCTACAATGAGCAGTTCTTC
CASSSRGGSSYNEQFF
>.|TRBJ2-3|TRBD1|TRBV30
TGTGCCTGGAGTGCCGACAGGGGCCGTAGCACAGATACGCAGTATTTT
CAWSADRGRSTDTQYF
>.|TRBJ1-3|TRBD1|TRBV29-1
TGCAGCGTTGTTGGAGGGGGCGCGAGATCTGGAAACACCATATATTTT
CSVVGGGARSGNTIYF
>.|TRBJ2-7|.|TRBV29-1
TGCAGCGTTGAAGACAGGGGGGTGAACTACGAGCAGTACTTC
CSVEDRGVNYEQYF
>.|TRBJ2-7|TRBD1|TRBV9
TGTGCCAGCAGCGGGGACAGGGGTTCCTACGAGCAGTACTTC
CASSGDRGSYEQYF
>.|TRBJ1-1|TRBD1|TRBV10-3
TGTGCCATCAGTGAGACCATCCCCGGACAGGGCGCAATGAACACTGAAGCTTTCTTT
CAISETIPGQGAMNTEAFF
>.|TRBJ2-3|.|TRBV19
TGTGCCAGTAGTCGTGGCCTCACCGGGTTGGATTTT
CASSRGLTGLDF
>.|TRBJ1-1|.|TRBV5-4
TGTGCCAGCAGCCTAGATTCCCGGGACGCCTGGGGGCACACTGAAGCTTTCTTT
CASSLDSRDAWGHTEAFF
>.|TRBJ1-2|TRBD1|TRBV4-3
TGCGCCAGCAGCCAAGCCTCCGGGACAGGGTCTGGCTACACCTTC
CASSQASGTGSGYTF
>.|TRBJ2-3|.|TRBV19
TGTGCCAGTAGTATCGGTAGCGGTAGCACAGATACGCAGTATTTT
CASSIGSGSTDTQYF
>once|TRBJ2-7|.|TRBV19
TGTGCCAGTAGTAGCCACAACAGGGAGAACTACGAGCAGTACTTC
CASSSHNRENYEQYF
>.|TRBJ2-7|.|TRBV7-3
TGTGCCAGCAGCTTAACCGACGGCTACGAGCAGTACTTC
CASSLTDGYEQYF
>.|TRBJ2-2|.|TRBV11-2
TGTGCCAGCAGCTTAGGGAGGGTGAGCGGGGAGCTGTTTTTT
CASSLGRVSGELFF
>once|TRBJ2-7|.|TRBV6-1
TGTGCCAGCAGTGAAATATCTCCCGTCGAGCAGTACTTC
CASSEISPVEQYF
>once|TRBJ2-7|.|TRBV5-1
TGCGCCACCAGGGGCCTAGTCGAAGAGGGACACCCCTACGAGCAGTACTTC
CATRGLVEEGHPYEQYF
>.|TRBJ1-4|.|TRBV6-1
TGTGCCAGCAGTGAACTACGGGTATGGAGGGAAAAACTGTTTTTT
CASSELRVWREKLFF
>.|TRBJ1-5|.|TRBV4-1
TGCGCCAGCAGCCAAGGAATGGCGCACCCCGAGGAGCCCCAGCATTTT
CASSQGMAHPEEPQHF
>.|TRBJ2-7|.|TRBV4-3
TGCGCCAGCAGCCACCTACGGGCCGGACGCCAGGGCGAGCAGTACTTC
CASSHLRAGRQGEQYF